These 30 T cell receptor beta chains came from one sample sequenced in a study of identical twins. TCRdb recomputed calls from the 5' RACE reads with MiXCR, one row per CDR3 protein. The table records some 1,600,000 distinct CDR3 sequences, about 31% of them present only once. Sequencing input: cord blood. The receptor source for this set is a newborn girl in good health.

This clonotype was seen ten or more times. V and J are TRBV5-1 and TRBJ2-1; 9 bases match TRBD1. This CDR3 is 16 amino acids long. Germline V gives CDR1 SGHRS, CDR2 YFSETQ. Losses at the gene ends were 0 bases for V and 7 bases for J; bases not matched to a gene: 8. This chain's CDR3 is CASSLAAGTGYNEQFF. CDR3 nucleotide sequence: TGCGCCAGCAGCTTGGCCGCCGGGACAGGGTATAATGAGCAGTTCTTC.

Here the CDR3 reads CAGASFGNSPYNEQFF. The CDR3 DNA reads TGTGCCGGAGCTTCTTTTGGAAACAGCCCCTACAATGAGCAGTTCTTC. This chain joins TRBV6-6 and TRBJ2-1; D unclear. Trimming stripped 11 bases from V and 2 bases from J, with 22 bases between. Per germline, CDR1 MNHNY and CDR2 SVGAGI (reference sequence). This CDR3 is built from 16 residues.

This clonotype was seen a few times. V usage is TRBV4-2 and J usage is TRBJ2-1, with D possibly matching TRBD2 (7 bases). CDR1 and CDR2 (germline): LGHNA, YNFKEQ. CDR3 length: 17 amino acids. Trimming took 0 bases from V and 2 from J, leaving 14 bases between them. CDR3 in amino acids: CASSQERVGGPYNEQFF. CDR3 DNA: TGTGCCAGCAGCCAAGAGAGGGTGGGGGGGCCCTACAATGAGCAGTTCTTC.

In this sample, this clonotype turned up a few times. V is TRBV2 and J is TRBJ1-2; 8 positions match TRBD1. CDR3 length equals 17 residues. The J segment lost 2 bases and the V segment lost 11 bases, leaving 19 bases of the junction unmatched. The germline gives CDR1 SNHLY, CDR2 FYNNEI. The chain's CDR3 is CAEQNGGGQGGNYGYTF. The CDR3 DNA reads TGTGCCGAGCAAAATGGGGGTGGACAGGGAGGAAACTATGGCTACACCTTC.

Only a few counts were recorded for this clonotype. The gene calls are TRBV27 and TRBJ2-7; 11 bases fit TRBD1. The CDR3 runs to 14 residues. Germline-derived CDR1 and CDR2 are MNHEY and SMNVEV (reference sequence). V trimming: 5 bases; J trimming: 11 bases; junction bases outside the gene matches: 11. The CDR3 sequence is CASSPGQGGPQEYF. The CDR3 nucleotides read TGTGCCAGCAGTCCGGGACAGGGGGGTCCTCAGGAGTACTTC.

This clonotype was seen a handful of times. The rearrangement joins TRBV12-3 or TRBV12-4 to TRBJ2-4, with 8 positions matching TRBD1. The CDR3 is 17 amino acids. The V segment lost 7 bases and the J segment 3 bases; nucleotides outside the gene matches: 14. CDR3 sequence reads: CASTRNQGALIKNIQYF. The CDR3 DNA follows: TGTGCCAGCACCCGAAATCAGGGGGCGCTGATCAAAAACATTCAGTACTTC.

This clonotype was detected only a few times. The chain uses TRBV5-1 and TRBJ2-1, with D possibly called TRBD1 or TRBD2 (5 bases each). The CDR3 length is 14 residues. V gave up 5 bases and J gave up 5 bases, with 14 bases separating them. The V gene's germline CDR1 is SGHRS and CDR2 YFSETQ. CDR3 loop: CASRSGTHNNEQFF. The CDR3 nucleotides read TGCGCCAGCAGGTCCGGGACCCATAACAATGAGCAGTTCTTC.

The V gene is TRBV5-6, the J gene TRBJ1-4; D remains unclear. Germline-derived CDR1 and CDR2 are SGHDT and YYEEEE. The CDR3 length is 15 residues. V shed 0 bases and J shed 2 bases, with 8 bases lying between them. This chain's CDR3 is CASSLDGLTNEKLFF. The CDR3 DNA is TGTGCCAGCAGCTTGGACGGGCTGACTAATGAAAAACTGTTTTTT.

This clonotype has a handful of counts. The chain recombines TRBV28 with TRBJ1-1; no clear D gene. Germline CDR1 reads MDHEN; CDR2 reads SYDVKM. This CDR3 comprises 15 residues. V dropped 4 bases and J dropped 0 bases, with 12 bases sitting between them. CDR3 sequence reads: CASSSAPILNTEAFF. In DNA form, the CDR3 reads TGTGCCAGCAGTTCAGCCCCGATATTGAACACTGAAGCTTTCTTT.

This clonotype was seen a handful of times. The J gene is TRBJ2-7, the V gene TRBV19; weak D call: TRBD2 (5 bases). The CDR3 is made up of 14 amino acids. Trimming stripped 3 bases from V and 2 bases from J, with 11 bases between. In germline, CDR1 is LNHDA, CDR2 SQIVND (reference sequence). CDR3 protein: CASSISGFTYEQYF. CDR3 sequence (DNA): TGTGCCAGTAGTATCAGCGGATTCACCTACGAGCAGTACTTC.

CDR3 sequence reads: CASSPDYPNTGELFF. The CDR3 DNA follows: TGCGCCAGCAGCCCTGACTACCCGAACACCGGGGAGCTGTTTTTT. The V call is TRBV5-1, the J call TRBJ2-2, with D possibly TRBD2 on 5 matching bases. This CDR3 contains 15 residues. The V end was cut by 4 bases, the J end by 0 bases, with 10 bases between. From germline, CDR1 is SGHRS and CDR2 YFSETQ.

In this sample, this clonotype turned up a few times. The chain joins TRBV9 to TRBJ2-7; either TRBD1 or TRBD2 may fit D (6 bases each). Trimming took off 0 bases at V and 0 bases at J, with 10 bases between the two ends. The CDR3 extends over 15 amino acids. The V gene's germline CDR1 is SGDLS and CDR2 YYNGEE. The CDR3 sequence is CASSVEPGASYEQYF. In DNA form, the CDR3 reads TGTGCCAGCAGCGTAGAGCCGGGGGCCTCCTACGAGCAGTACTTC.

The chain combines TRBV3-1 with TRBJ2-3; D uncertain. Germline CDR1 and CDR2: LGHDT and YNNKEL (reference sequence). Trimming removed 1 base from V and 8 bases from J, with 7 bases in between. The CDR3 is 12 amino acids. In DNA, the CDR3 is TGTGCCAGCAGCCAAGGAGCAAGTACGCAGTATTTT. Amino acid sequence: CASSQGASTQYF.

This chain uses TRBV29-1 with TRBJ1-2, with D uncertain. Germline CDR1 and CDR2: SQVTM and ANQGSEA. The CDR3 contains 18 residues. The V gene lost 6 bases and the J gene lost 4 bases, with 30 bases spanning the gap. Written as DNA, the CDR3 is TGCAGCGTATCCCCTGGGCCGGCCAGAGGATTATCTGGCTATGGCTACACCTTC. Encoded protein: CSVSPGPARGLSGYGYTF.

The chain joins TRBV3-1 to TRBJ1-1; no clear D. Germline V gives CDR1 LGHDT, CDR2 YNNKEL (reference sequence). V gave up 1 base and J gave up 1 base, with 10 bases separating them. The CDR3 totals 15 residues. In DNA, the CDR3 is TGTGCCAGCAGCCAAGTGGCCCGGGGGAACACTGAAGCTTTCTTT. Protein product: CASSQVARGNTEAFF. The entire variable domain, with the rest obtained from reference TRBV3-1 and TRBJ1-1, is as follows: DTAVSQTPKYLVTQMGNDKSIKCEQNLGHDTMYWYKQDSKKFLKIMFSYNNKELIINETVPNRFSPKSPDKAHLNLHINSLELGDSAVYFCASSQVARGNTEAFFGQGTRLTVV.

V is TRBV5-1 and J is TRBJ2-1; D is unclear. The CDR3 totals 15 residues. Trimming took off 1 base at V and 6 bases at J, with 14 bases between the two ends. CDR1 is SGHRS and CDR2 is YFSETQ in the germline V gene. CDR3: CASSLSPARVNEQFF. The CDR3 coding sequence is TGCGCCAGCAGCTTGTCCCCGGCAAGGGTCAATGAGCAGTTCTTC.

As for this clonotype: A much more abundant neighbour one base away suggests this may be a read error. CDR3 in amino acids: CASTPTAMNTAAFF. CDR3 bases: TGTGCCAGCACGCCGACAGCTATGAACACTGCAGCTTTCTTT. V gene TRBV12-3 or TRBV12-4 combines with J gene TRBJ1-1; D possibly corresponds to TRBD1 (5 bases). The CDR3 is made up of 14 amino acids.

This clonotype was counted a few times. The chain employs TRBV10-3 and TRBJ2-7, with D maybe TRBD1 (6 bases). The CDR3 is made up of 13 amino acids. Germline V gives CDR1 ENHRY, CDR2 SYGVKD. Deletions cut 2 bases from V and 5 bases from J, with 10 bases between. The chain's CDR3 is CAISETGLNEQYF. For the CDR3, the DNA is TGTGCCATCAGTGAGACAGGGCTAAACGAGCAGTACTTC.

This sequence joins TRBV27 and TRBJ1-2; 7 bases match TRBD1. With V trimmed by 8 bases and J by 4 bases, 10 bases remained unmatched. Looked up from germline, CDR1 is MNHEY and CDR2 is SMNVEV (reference sequence). The CDR3 covers 14 residues. The CDR3 is CASRPRTGVYGYTF. The CDR3 DNA reads TGTGCCAGCCGACCCCGCACAGGGGTCTATGGCTACACCTTC.

The chain joins TRBV27 to TRBJ2-1, with D tentatively TRBD2 (6 bases). V lost 6 bases and J lost 7, with 22 bases in between. Germline V gene data show CDR1 as MNHEY and CDR2 as SMNVEV (reference sequence). This CDR3 has 16 amino acids. In DNA form, the CDR3 reads TGTGCCAGCAGCGTTCAAACCGGGACTCTTACGAATGAGCAGTTCTTC. As protein: CASSVQTGTLTNEQFF.

The chain employs TRBV20-1 and TRBJ2-5; D call uncertain. The J call may be mistaken, given a closer DNA end match to TRBJ2-7. The CDR3 length is 10 residues. Germline CDR1 and CDR2: DFQATT and SNEGSKA (reference sequence). CDR3 sequence reads: CSAVAVEQYF. CDR3 in DNA: TGCAGTGCTGTCGCAGTCGAGCAGTACTTC.

The chain carries TRBV27 and TRBJ2-1, with 8 nucleotides matching TRBD2. V dropped 7 bases and J dropped 0; count of bases not matched to a gene: 8. The CDR3 consists of 16 residues. The germline V gene encodes CDR1 MNHEY and CDR2 SMNVEV (reference sequence). Here the CDR3 reads CASTTRRGASYNEQFF. Written as DNA, the CDR3 is TGTGCCAGCACCACAAGGCGGGGGGCCTCCTACAATGAGCAGTTCTTC.

The CDR3 region has the DNA TGTGCCAGCAGCCAAGTTGGGGGCGCGTCCTACAATGAGCAGTTCTTC. Translating gives CASSQVGGASYNEQFF. The chain employs TRBV3-1 and TRBJ2-1; the D gene is possibly TRBD1 (6 bases). Per the germline V gene, CDR1 is LGHDT and CDR2 is YNNKEL (reference sequence). CDR3 length equals 16 residues. V was shortened by 1 base and J by 1 base, with 11 bases between the two germline ends.

The chain couples TRBV20-1 to TRBJ1-1, with 7 bases that match TRBD1. V shed 3 bases and J 4 bases; nucleotides not matched to a gene: 5. In germline, CDR1 is DFQATT, CDR2 SNEGSKA (reference sequence). CDR3 length equals 13 residues. CDR3 DNA sequence: TGCAGTGCTAGTCGGGACAGACTCACTGAAGCTTTCTTT. It specifies CSASRDRLTEAFF.

This chain links TRBV27 with TRBJ2-4; no reliable D call. Trimming stripped 0 bases from V and 13 bases from J, with 16 bases between. CDR1 is MNHEY and CDR2 is SMNVEV in the germline V gene (reference sequence). This CDR3 is 14 amino acids long. The CDR3 DNA is TGTGCCAGCAGTTTATCAGCCTACTCCTACAAGCAGTACTTC. Encoded protein: CASSLSAYSYKQYF.

This clonotype was detected a few times. The chain couples TRBV7-2 to TRBJ1-5, with 12 positions matching TRBD1. The CDR3 is 15 residues long. Per the germline V gene, CDR1 is SGHTA and CDR2 is FQGNSA. The V and J ends lost 4 bases and 6 bases, in that order; junction bases with no gene match: 4. CDR3 residues: CASSSGTGGAQPQHF. The CDR3 nucleotides read TGTGCCAGCAGCTCCGGGACAGGGGGCGCTCAGCCCCAGCATTTT. The variable domain in full, completed from reference TRBV7-2 and TRBJ1-5, reads GAGVSQSPSNKVTEKGKDVELRCDPISGHTALYWYRQSLGQGLEFLIYFQGNSAPDKSGLPSDRFSAERTGGSVSTLTIQRTQQEDSAVYLCASSSGTGGAQPQHFGDGTRLSIL.

J is TRBJ2-7 and V is TRBV19; 13 bases align to TRBD2. J was trimmed by 3 bases and V by 4 bases; bases with no gene match: 9. CDR3 size: 17 residues. In germline, CDR1 is LNHDA, CDR2 SQIVND (reference sequence). DNA for the CDR3: TGTGCCAGTAGTACCTGGACTAGCGGGGGCCCCAACTACGAGCAGTACTTC. Translation: CASSTWTSGGPNYEQYF. Full variable domain (remainder filled in from reference TRBV19 and TRBJ2-7): DGGITQSPKYLFRKEGQNVTLSCEQNLNHDAMYWYRQDPGQGLRLIYYSQIVNDFQKGDIAEGYSVSREKKESFPLTVTSAQKNPTAFYLCASSTWTSGGPNYEQYFGPGTRLTVT.

This clonotype was observed many times. The V and J genes are TRBV6-5 and TRBJ2-5; 7 nucleotides line up with TRBD1. The CDR3 runs 17 residues. With 4 bases clipped from V and 3 bases from J, the junction kept 14 bases outside the gene matches. Germline values: CDR1 MNHEY, CDR2 SVGAGI. In DNA, the CDR3 is TGTGCCAGCAGTTCACCCAATACCACAGACAGGGAAGAGACCCAGTACTTC. Its translation: CASSSPNTTDREETQYF.

V and J are TRBV14 and TRBJ1-4; D is uncertain. The CDR3 runs to 14 residues. The V gene's germline CDR1 is SGHDN and CDR2 FVKESK. Between the trimmed V and J ends, which lost 0 bases and 7 bases, there was a span of 9 bases. The CDR3 spells CASSQDRRGEKLFF. The DNA of the CDR3 is TGTGCCAGCAGCCAAGATAGGCGGGGTGAAAAACTGTTTTTT.

This clonotype came up a few times. J is TRBJ2-7 and V is TRBV7-2, with 7 bases matching TRBD1. Looked up from germline, CDR1 is SGHTA and CDR2 is FQGNSA. The CDR3 has 16 amino acids. After removal of 5 bases from V and 3 bases from J, the junction contained 13 bases not matched to a gene. CDR3 DNA sequence: TGTGCCAGCAGCGATTTTGGGACAGTGAACTTCTACGAGCAGTACTTC. This translates into CASSDFGTVNFYEQYF.